The subject of this entry is one TCR beta chain. CDR1 is SNHLY and CDR2 is FYNNEI in the germline V gene. Trimming cost V 6 bases and J 2 bases; bases outside gene matches: 9. The CDR3 contains 15 residues. The sample originates from a study of blood T cell repertoires in COVID-19. Those who participated ranged in age from about 18 to 95 years and resided in 24 US areas. Recovered status applied to Cohort 3 donors who had two consecutive negative PCRs. It also applied to those with clearance or with symptom resolution. Per the original methods: Nucleated cell counts were estimated from reference gene primer amplification. TCRdb's copy holds only in-frame clones and misses some; the assay was immunoSEQ multiplex PCR. The D gene and trimming were derived from the DNA, and the V and J assignments and clone size from that table. The top ten clones hold approximately 9.3% of a sample with roughly 370,000 clones, about 86% of them seen once.

Material: PBMCs or T cells enriched from blood (not recorded which). The sequence came from a woman aged 50 to 60 who had recovered from COVID-19. The V gene is TRBV2, the J gene TRBJ2-5; 7 nucleotides line up with TRBD1. This CDR3 is CASSVGTVSQETQYF. The CDR3 region has the DNA TGTGCCAGCAGCGTTGGGACAGTCAGTCAAGAGACCCAGTACTTC.